This TCR beta chain was recorded in a study of blood T cell repertoires in COVID-19. Study details: Specimens from acute and convalescent COVID-19 originated in the United States, Italy and Spain. Sources were T cells, B-cell-depleted T cells, or PBMCs; the material itself was cDNA or gDNA.

V shed 3 bases and J shed 0 bases, with 5 bases lying between them. The CDR3 is 13 amino acids. Original processing methods: Estimated nucleated cell counts came from reference gene primer amplification. Profiling relied on immunoSEQ multiplex PCR, and the TCRdb table lists in-frame clones only, not all of them. Clone size and V and J calls were adopted from that table, with D and trimming inferred from the DNA. Counted here are 150,000 to 190,000 clones, roughly nine tenths occurring once; the ten biggest clones make up roughly 2.2%. Sequencing was carried out using peripheral blood. This clonotype was obtained from a woman aged 70-85 years with acute or convalescent COVID-19. The chain combines TRBV12-3 or TRBV12-4 with TRBJ1-2; D is uncertain. The CDR3 loop is CASSLSTNYGYTF. DNA of the CDR3: TGTGCCAGCAGTTTGTCTACTAACTATGGCTACACCTTC.